This section outlines one T cell receptor (beta chain) sequence together with its context. Its antigen is unknown. The data were taken from a study of T-cell memory formation after mild COVID-19. Trimming left V 6 bases short and J 3 bases short, with 14 bases between. The germline V gene has CDR1 ENHRY and CDR2 SYGVKD. CDR3 length: 14 residues. A single record per CDR3 protein comes from TCRdb applying MiXCR to the 5' RACE reads. The top ten clones hold about 40% of a sample with 80,000 to 130,000 distinct CDR3 sequences, 11% of them seen once. Study-wide results and caveats: CD4+ bias marked clones expanding day 15 to 37, unlike balanced contracting clones. The study detected some responding clones in pre-infection memory, suggesting cross-reactive memory joined. In second-wave clones peaking day 37, SARS-CoV-2 specificity remained unconfirmed.

V and J are TRBV10-3 and TRBJ1-1; D remains unclear. Sequences were obtained from PBMCs or a T cell subset sorted from them (not recorded which). This TCR came from a young man who had mild COVID-19 (a few samples of this study predate the infection). Cell type and time point are not known. The CDR3: CAISTSQEYTEAFF. DNA of the CDR3: TGTGCCATCAGCACATCTCAGGAGTACACTGAAGCTTTCTTT.